The 24 T cell receptor beta chains below come from one sample, sequenced in a study of blood T cell repertoires in COVID-19. Clones were sequenced by immunoSEQ multiplex PCR, and TCRdb holds only the in-frame ones, with some missing. The sample includes some 250,000 clones, about 80% of them seen just once. Sequenced: peripheral blood. Every receptor here comes from a man in his forties or fifties with active or convalescent COVID-19.

The genes are TRBV5-1 and TRBJ2-3; TRBD2 agrees at 12 bases. V was pared by 1 base and J by 7 bases, with 10 bases of the junction left unmatched. The CDR3 spans 17 residues. Germline V lookup: CDR1 SGHRS, CDR2 YFSETQ. Here the CDR3 DNA reads TGCGCCAGCAGCTTGTCCGCCGGGACTAGCGGGTCCAATACGCAGTATTTT. Encoded protein: CASSLSAGTSGSNTQYF. Together with reference TRBV5-1 and TRBJ2-3, the CDR3 gives the full variable domain: KAGVTQTPRYLIKTRGQQVTLSCSPISGHRSVSWYQQTPGQGLQFLFEYFSETQRNKGNFPGRFSGRQFSNSRSEMNVSTLELGDSALYLCASSLSAGTSGSNTQYFGPGTRLTVL.

This sequence joins TRBV2 and TRBJ1-6; D gene ambiguous. V was shortened by 3 bases and J by 12 bases, with 15 bases between the two germline ends. This CDR3 is 14 amino acids long. The germline CDR1 and CDR2 sequences are SNHLY and FYNNEI. The CDR3 spells CASSDNIRRRPLHF. Here the CDR3 DNA reads TGTGCCAGCAGTGATAACATTCGTCGTCGACCCCTCCACTTT.

The gene calls are TRBV12-3 or TRBV12-4 and TRBJ1-1; 7 nucleotides match TRBD1. The CDR3 is 13 amino acids. V was clipped by 6 bases and J by 4 bases; unmatched bases: 5. CDR3 DNA sequence: TGTGCCAGCAGGCGAACAGGGGTCACTGAAGCTTTCTTT. This translates into CASRRTGVTEAFF.

The chain's CDR3 is CASSQEWTGDYGYTF. Here the CDR3 DNA reads TGTGCCAGCAGCCAAGAGTGGACAGGGGATTATGGCTACACCTTC. V is TRBV3-1 (or the pseudogene TRBV3-2) and J is TRBJ1-2, with 9 bases lining up with TRBD1. V trimming: 0 bases; J trimming: 5 bases; junction bases outside the gene matches: 4. This CDR3 spans 15 amino acids. The germline V gene encodes CDR1 LGHDT and CDR2 YNNKEL (reference sequence).

This rearrangement joins TRBV6-5 to TRBJ2-1, with D hard to call. Germline CDR1 reads MNHEY; CDR2 reads SVGAGI. The germline V and J ends were trimmed by 7 bases and 2 bases, with 15 bases remaining between them. The CDR3 sequence is 15 residues long. CDR3 protein: CASTTRQATYNEQFF. As DNA, the CDR3 is TGTGCCAGCACAACCCGGCAGGCCACCTACAATGAGCAGTTCTTC.

The table lists this clone with a few counts. The chain is built from TRBV2 and TRBJ2-2; D may be TRBD2 (6 bases). Trimming stripped 6 bases from V and 6 bases from J, with 11 bases between. The CDR3 sequence is 13 residues long. In germline, CDR1 is SNHLY, CDR2 FYNNEI. The CDR3 reads CASSGTLPGELFF. The CDR3 DNA is TGTGCCAGCAGCGGGACTTTACCCGGGGAGCTGTTTTTT. The complete variable domain, with remaining parts taken from reference TRBV2 and TRBJ2-2, reads EPEVTQTPSHQVTQMGQEVILRCVPISNHLYFYWYRQILGQKVEFLVSFYNNEISEKSEIFDDQFSVERPDGSNFTLKIRSTKLEDSAMYFCASSGTLPGELFFGEGSRLTVL.

The V gene is TRBV2, the J gene TRBJ1-1, with 8 bases fitting TRBD1. The germline V gene has CDR1 SNHLY and CDR2 FYNNEI. The V and J ends lost 7 bases and 7 bases, in that order; junction bases with no gene match: 8. The CDR3 extends over 13 amino acids. The CDR3 sequence: CASNIGQGREAFF. CDR3 nucleotide sequence: TGTGCCAGCAATATAGGACAGGGCCGTGAAGCTTTCTTT.

The rearrangement uses TRBV28 and TRBJ1-2; D is perhaps TRBD1 (6 bases). The CDR3 sequence is 12 residues long. CDR1 and CDR2 from the germline V gene are MDHEN and SYDVKM. V dropped 6 bases and J dropped 8 bases, with 13 bases sitting between them. Written as DNA, the CDR3 is TGTGCCAGCAGGGAAGGGGGTGAGGGCTACACCTTC. Its protein product is CASREGGEGYTF.

This chain connects TRBV5-5 to TRBJ1-3; 7 positions match TRBD1. There are 15 residues in the CDR3. V lost 4 bases and J lost 2; bases outside the gene matches: 6. Per germline, CDR1 SGHKS and CDR2 YYEKEE (reference sequence). The DNA for the CDR3 is TGTGCCAGCAGCGAAGCGACAGGGACTGGAAACACCATATATTTT. Translation gives CASSEATGTGNTIYF. The full variable domain, rest sourced from reference TRBV5-5 and TRBJ1-3, is DAGVTQSPTHLIKTRGQQVTLRCSPISGHKSVSWYQQVLGQGPQFIFQYYEKEERGRGNFPDRFSARQFPNYSSELNVNALLLGDSALYLCASSEATGTGNTIYFGEGSWLTVV.

The sample holds one count of this clone. The genes are TRBV6-2 or TRBV6-3 and TRBJ1-1, with D uncertain. Trimming took 6 bases from V and 0 from J, leaving 8 bases between them. Germline values: CDR1 MNHEY, CDR2 SVGEGT. This CDR3 is 13 amino acids long. This CDR3 reads CASSSPLNTEAFF. The CDR3, as DNA: TGTGCCAGCAGCTCCCCTCTGAACACTGAAGCTTTCTTT.

This sequence joins TRBV10-3 and TRBJ2-2; D is perhaps TRBD2 (5 bases). V was trimmed by 5 bases and J by 6 bases, leaving 16 bases between them. The CDR3 has 15 residues. Germline CDR1 ENHRY, CDR2 SYGVKD. The CDR3 reads CAISPGIRIPGELFF. The CDR3 coding sequence is TGTGCCATCAGTCCCGGGATACGAATCCCCGGGGAGCTGTTTTTT.

Points on this clone: This clone may be a read error of a much larger clone one base away. The chain has TRBV7-8 and TRBJ1-1; D unclear. V shed 1 base and J shed 1 base, with 4 bases lying between them. CDR1 SGHVS and CDR2 FQNEAQ come from the germline V gene. The CDR3 has 13 residues. The CDR3 is CASSLGQNTEAFF. The CDR3 nucleotides are TGTGCCAGCAGCTTAGGACAGAACACTGAAGCTTTCTTT.

This chain uses TRBV19 with TRBJ1-3, with D perhaps matching TRBD1 (6 bases). The germline V and J ends were trimmed by 6 bases and 0 bases, with 12 bases remaining between them. The length of the CDR3 is 15 residues. Germline V CDR1 and CDR2: LNHDA, SQIVND (reference sequence). In DNA form, the CDR3 reads TGTGCCAGTAGGGTAACAGGGAACTCTGGAAACACCATATATTTT. Translating gives CASRVTGNSGNTIYF.

The chain couples TRBV19 to TRBJ1-1; D not certain. The CDR3 consists of 14 residues. CDR1 and CDR2 (germline): LNHDA, SQIVND (reference sequence). With 6 bases removed from V and 0 bases from J, the gap between germline ends came to 11 bases. The CDR3 nucleotides read TGTGCCAGTAGACACTCACAGCTGAACACTGAAGCTTTCTTT. This translates into CASRHSQLNTEAFF.

This clone was found once. This chain joins TRBV5-4 and TRBJ2-7, with 7 bases lining up with TRBD1. This CDR3 spans 14 amino acids. Germline V gives CDR1 SGHNT, CDR2 YYREEE (reference sequence). V lost 3 bases, J lost 1 base, and 4 bases stayed unmatched. CDR3 protein: CASSSRTGSYEQYF. The DNA of the CDR3 is TGTGCCAGCAGCTCGAGGACAGGATCCTACGAGCAGTACTTC.

This chain uses TRBV15 with TRBJ1-5; D gene unclear. V lost 5 bases and J 4 bases, leaving 9 bases between the germline ends. Germline loops: CDR1 LNHNV, CDR2 YYDKDF (reference sequence). The CDR3 loop spans 13 amino acids. The CDR3 DNA sequence: TGTGCCACCAGCCGTGGAGGGAATCAGCCCCAGCATTTT. Its protein is CATSRGGNQPQHF.

The table lists this clone with a few counts. The chain is built from TRBV27 and TRBJ2-7, with D possibly TRBD1 on 5 matching bases. CDR3 length equals 15 residues. Trimming pared 6 bases from V and 3 bases from J, leaving 18 bases between. Germline V gives CDR1 MNHEY, CDR2 SMNVEV (reference sequence). The CDR3 bases are TGTGCCAGCAGCTCTCTATTCAGGGCAGGCTACGAGCAGTACTTC. Residues: CASSSLFRAGYEQYF.

CDR3 loop: CASSQLVPGTGYTGELFF. CDR3 DNA: TGTGCCAGCAGTCAGCTCGTGCCCGGGACAGGGTACACCGGGGAGCTGTTTTTT. This chain uses TRBV6-6 with TRBJ2-2; 9 nucleotides line up with TRBD1. V was pared by 5 bases and J by 3 bases, with 13 bases of the junction left unmatched. The CDR3 runs 18 residues. Germline V CDR1 and CDR2: MNHNY, SVGAGI (reference sequence).

The genes are TRBV6-6 and TRBJ2-3; D gene unclear. In germline, CDR1 is MNHNY, CDR2 SVGAGI (reference sequence). This CDR3 is built from 13 residues. Trimming stripped 6 bases from V and 1 base from J, with 8 bases between. CDR3 DNA: TGTGCCAGCAGCGACCGGGGCACAGATACGCAGTATTTT. Protein: CASSDRGTDTQYF.

The V and J genes are TRBV4-2 and TRBJ2-7; 9 positions match TRBD2. With V trimmed by 3 bases and J by 2 bases, 14 bases remained unmatched. Germline-derived CDR1 and CDR2 are LGHNA and YNFKEQ. The length of the CDR3 is 18 residues. CDR3 coding DNA: TGTGCCAGCAGCCAGACCAAGGTAGCGGGGGTCTTTACCTACGAGCAGTACTTC. It yields the protein CASSQTKVAGVFTYEQYF.

The chain combines TRBV4-2 with TRBJ2-3, with 12 nucleotides matching TRBD2. Per germline, CDR1 LGHNA and CDR2 YNFKEQ. V lost 0 bases, J lost 5 bases, and 6 bases stayed unmatched. CDR3 size: 17 residues. This chain's CDR3 is CASSQDGTSGSGDTQYF. For the CDR3, the DNA is TGTGCCAGCAGCCAAGACGGGACTAGCGGGTCGGGAGATACGCAGTATTTT.

V gene TRBV5-6 combines with J gene TRBJ2-3; D gene unclear. Germline V gene sequence: CDR1 SGHDT, CDR2 YYEEEE. The CDR3 is 11 amino acids. The V end was cut by 6 bases, the J end by 3 bases, with 5 bases between. CDR3 DNA sequence: TGTGCCAGCATGTATACAGATACGCAGTATTTT. The encoded protein is CASMYTDTQYF.

The J gene is TRBJ2-1, the V gene TRBV10-3; unclear D gene. Per germline, CDR1 ENHRY and CDR2 SYGVKD. Trimming cost V 4 bases and J 8 bases, with 12 bases left between them. The CDR3 totals 13 residues. CDR3 DNA sequence: TGTGCCATCAGTGTGGCCATCTTCGATGAGCAGTTCTTC. Its translation: CAISVAIFDEQFF.

This chain joins TRBV5-4 and TRBJ2-7, with 10 bases fitting TRBD1. The CDR3 spans 15 residues. Germline lookup yields CDR1 SGHNT and CDR2 YYREEE (reference sequence). V lost 5 bases to trimming and J lost 4 bases; unmatched junction nucleotides: 9. The CDR3 DNA is TGTGCCAGCAGTTCGACAGGGGGCGCGTCGTACGAGCAGTACTTC. Its translation: CASSSTGGASYEQYF. The full variable domain, with the rest looked up from reference TRBV5-4 and TRBJ2-7, is ETGVTQSPTHLIKTRGQQVTLRCSSQSGHNTVSWYQQALGQGPQFIFQYYREEENGRGNFPPRFSGLQFPNYSSELNVNALELDDSALYLCASSSTGGASYEQYFGPGTRLTVT.